There are many counts of the clone carrying this T cell receptor beta chain. Its specificity is not known. With listed TCR primers and previously described methods, bulk TCR libraries were prepared. TCRdb analysed the PCR reads with MiXCR anew, one entry per CDR3 protein. The table lists about 640,000 distinct CDR3 sequences, less than 20% of them singletons. The data belong to a study of molecular identifiers for immune sequencing clone quantification. General study points: Barcode-sharing identical TCR molecules could underestimate highly expanded clone sizes.

Naive CD8 libraries were made from about 20,000 to 1,000,000 sorted cells, and they used 10%, 30% or 50% RNA. Sorting defined naive CD8 T cells as CD8+CD4-CCR7+CD45RA+. Sequencing input: naive CD8+ T cells from blood, with Jurkat cell RNA spiked in. The subset is: FACS-sorted CD8+CD4-CCR7+CD45RA+ naive T cells. This sequence originates from a human donor in good health. Some libraries in this study had Jurkat cell RNA spiked in.

The CDR3 DNA reads as TGTGCCAGCAGCCCTATATACAATGAGCAGTTCTTC. Translated: CASSPIYNEQFF. The V gene is TRBV7-2, the J gene TRBJ2-1; D unresolved. The CDR3 length is 12 residues. Germline CDR1 reads SGHTA; CDR2 reads FQGNSA. V dropped 5 bases and J dropped 4 bases, with 6 bases sitting between them.